These 23 T cell receptor beta chains came from one sample sequenced in a study of PD-1 blockade in classical Hodgkin lymphoma. Time point here: cycle 4 day 1 (C4D1), after about 6 weeks of nivolumab. After autologous stem cell transplantation all patients relapsed, and prior brentuximab vedotin exposure differed between cohorts. TCRdb keeps only in-frame clones here, not all; method: immunoSEQ multiplex PCR. The repertoire holds about 50,000 clones, with roughly 80% as singletons. Material: peripheral blood mononuclear cells (PBMCs), obtained before the fourth cycle of nivolumab. Source of these receptors: a human donor with classical Hodgkin lymphoma.

This chain uses TRBV2 with TRBJ2-3; D not resolved. CDR1 and CDR2 from the germline V gene are SNHLY and FYNNEI. This CDR3 is 16 amino acids long. V lost 5 bases to trimming and J lost 0 bases, with 15 bases between them. Here the CDR3 reads CASSFQPAASTDTQYF. Here the CDR3 DNA reads TGTGCCAGCAGTTTCCAGCCAGCCGCAAGCACAGATACGCAGTATTTT.

The gene calls are TRBV28 and TRBJ1-2; D gene ambiguous. The germline V gene encodes CDR1 MDHEN and CDR2 SYDVKM. The CDR3 spans 13 residues. The V gene lost 5 bases and the J gene lost 6 bases, with 13 bases spanning the gap. The CDR3 DNA sequence: TGTGCCAGCAGTAGCGCGGGTATTGATGGCTACACCTTC. This gives the protein CASSSAGIDGYTF.

The genes are TRBV29-1 and TRBJ2-1; TRBD2 agrees at 7 bases. V gave up 3 bases and J gave up 1 base; unmatched junction bases: 0. This CDR3 region has 13 residues. CDR1 and CDR2 from the germline V gene are SQVTM and ANQGSEA. The CDR3, as DNA: TGCAGCGTTGACGGGGGGTCCTACAATGAGCAGTTCTTC. Its protein product is CSVDGGSYNEQFF.

CDR3 DNA: TGTGCCACCAGCAGAGATGAAAATGGGGGCGGCTACACCTTC. The encoded protein is CATSRDENGGGYTF. This chain uses TRBV15 with TRBJ1-2; a weak D match, TRBD1 (6 bases). The CDR3 runs to 14 residues. Germline CDR1 LNHNV, CDR2 YYDKDF (reference sequence). The V end lost 0 bases, the J end lost 8 bases, and 13 bases lay between the germline ends. The complete variable domain, with remaining parts taken from reference TRBV15 and TRBJ1-2, reads DAMVIQNPRYQVTQFGKPVTLSCSQTLNHNVMYWYQQKSSQAPKLLFHYYDKDFNNEADTPDNFQSRRPNTSFCFLDIRSPGLGDTAMYLCATSRDENGGGYTFGSGTRLTVV.

J is TRBJ2-1 and V is TRBV4-1, with D possibly matching TRBD2 (5 bases). V was trimmed by 4 bases and J by 2 bases, leaving 12 bases between them. The CDR3 covers 15 residues. Germline CDR1 and CDR2: MGHRA and YSYEKL. The chain's CDR3 is CASSPGIDPYNEQFF. CDR3 in DNA: TGCGCCAGCAGCCCCGGGATTGACCCCTACAATGAGCAGTTCTTC.

The rearrangement links TRBV6-5 to TRBJ1-2, with a tentative D call TRBD1 (5 bases). Germline CDR1 MNHEY, CDR2 SVGAGI. The V end lost 4 bases, the J end lost 8 bases, and 8 bases lay between the germline ends. CDR3 length: 11 residues. The CDR3 nucleotides are TGTGCCAGCAGTTCGGGGGTCGGCTACACCTTC. Translation gives CASSSGVGYTF.

The chain joins TRBV6-5 to TRBJ1-2; no firm D call. V lost 7 bases and J lost 6, with 18 bases in between. Germline V lookup: CDR1 MNHEY, CDR2 SVGAGI. The CDR3 consists of 14 residues. This chain's CDR3 is CASKRSLFDHGYTF. The CDR3 region has the DNA TGTGCCAGCAAAAGGTCCCTTTTCGACCATGGCTACACCTTC.

There are many counts of this clone. The chain couples TRBV28 to TRBJ2-7; D not resolved. In germline, CDR1 is MDHEN, CDR2 SYDVKM. Trimming took off 3 bases at V and 2 bases at J, with 5 bases between the two ends. CDR3 length: 12 amino acids. The CDR3 coding sequence is TGTGCCAGCAGTTTGTCAGCCTACGAGCAGTACTTC. Amino acid sequence: CASSLSAYEQYF. Supplemented by reference TRBV28 and TRBJ2-7, the full variable domain reads DVKVTQSSRYLVKRTGEKVFLECVQDMDHENMFWYRQDPGLGLRLIYFSYDVKMKEKGDIPEGYSVSREKKERFSLILESASTNQTSMYLCASSLSAYEQYFGPGTRLTVT.

This chain connects TRBV11-3 to TRBJ2-3; tentatively, D is TRBD2 (6 bases). Trimming removed 1 base from V and 1 base from J, with 12 bases in between. Germline values: CDR1 SGHNT, CDR2 YENEEA. This CDR3 is built from 16 residues. CDR3 in DNA: TGTGCCAGCAGCTTAGGTGGAGGGGTTGGCACAGATACGCAGTATTTT. This gives the protein CASSLGGGVGTDTQYF.

The chain combines TRBV6-1 with TRBJ1-1; the match to TRBD1 covers 7 bases. The CDR3 consists of 15 residues. Germline CDR1 MNHNS, CDR2 SASEGT. The J segment lost 1 base and the V segment lost 8 bases, leaving 10 bases of the junction unmatched. The DNA for the CDR3 is TGTGCCAGCGCGCGACTGGACAGGCGGAACACTGAAGCTTTCTTT. It encodes CASARLDRRNTEAFF.

The rearrangement links TRBV7-9 to TRBJ2-5, with D perhaps matching TRBD2 (5 bases). This CDR3 has 14 amino acids. The germline V and J ends were trimmed by 1 base and 5 bases, with 11 bases remaining between them. Per germline, CDR1 SEHNR and CDR2 FQNEAQ (reference sequence). The CDR3 sequence: CASSLGAGGETQYF. The CDR3, as DNA: TGTGCCAGCAGCTTAGGTGCAGGCGGGGAGACCCAGTACTTC.

The rearrangement links TRBV5-1 to TRBJ1-2; 7 bases are shared with TRBD1. Germline V CDR1 and CDR2: SGHRS, YFSETQ. Trimming took 0 bases from V and 6 from J; bases not matched to a gene: 2. The CDR3 loop spans 13 amino acids. CDR3 loop: CASSLVQGDGYTF. The CDR3 DNA reads as TGCGCCAGCAGCTTGGTTCAGGGGGATGGCTACACCTTC.

Here the CDR3 DNA reads TGTGCCAGCAGCTTAAGTACAGGGGATCTAGGGCAGTTCTTC. It specifies CASSLSTGDLGQFF. The chain recombines TRBV7-8 with TRBJ2-1; 7 bases agree with TRBD1. The CDR3 runs 14 residues. V gave up 2 bases and J gave up 12 bases; unmatched junction bases: 10. Germline V gene lookup returns CDR1 SGHVS and CDR2 FQNEAQ.

The rearrangement links TRBV7-3 to TRBJ2-3; D unresolved. This CDR3 region has 13 residues. Germline assignment: CDR1 SGHTA and CDR2 FQGTGA. With 3 bases removed from V and 2 bases from J, the gap between germline ends came to 6 bases. CDR3 sequence: CASSFGATDTQYF. CDR3 DNA sequence: TGTGCCAGCAGCTTTGGCGCCACAGATACGCAGTATTTT. The full variable domain, in which reference TRBV7-3 and TRBJ2-3 provide the parts outside the CDR3, is GAGVSQTPSNKVTEKGKYVELRCDPISGHTALYWYRQSLGQGPEFLIYFQGTGAADDSGLPNDRFFAVRPEGSVSTLKIQRTERGDSAVYLCASSFGATDTQYFGPGTRLTVL.

The V and J genes are TRBV9 and TRBJ2-1; perhaps TRBD2 as D (6 bases). Trimming took 4 bases from V and 4 from J, leaving 12 bases between them. The V gene's germline CDR1 is SGDLS and CDR2 YYNGEE. The CDR3 runs 14 residues. In DNA form, the CDR3 reads TGTGCCAGCAGCACCGGGACTCCGTACAATGAGCAGTTCTTC. Residues: CASSTGTPYNEQFF. The full variable domain, in which reference TRBV9 and TRBJ2-1 provide the parts outside the CDR3, is DSGVTQTPKHLITATGQRVTLRCSPRSGDLSVYWYQQSLDQGLQFLIQYYNGEERAKGNILERFSAQQFPDLHSELNLSSLELGDSALYFCASSTGTPYNEQFFGPGTRLTVL.

V and J are TRBV14 and TRBJ2-2; D gene unclear. V was trimmed by 4 bases and J by 5 bases, leaving 14 bases between them. CDR1 is SGHDN and CDR2 is FVKESK in the germline V gene. The CDR3 has 15 residues. Here the CDR3 reads CASSPPRPRTGELFF. The CDR3 DNA is TGTGCCAGCAGCCCCCCCCGGCCCAGGACCGGGGAGCTGTTTTTT.

This chain connects TRBV2 to TRBJ2-2, with 9 bases lining up with TRBD2. The J segment lost 6 bases and the V segment lost 10 bases, leaving 3 bases of the junction unmatched. This CDR3 is built from 12 residues. The germline V gene has CDR1 SNHLY and CDR2 FYNNEI. The CDR3 region is CATRLAAGELFF. Here the CDR3 DNA reads TGTGCCACTCGACTAGCGGCCGGGGAGCTGTTTTTT.

The genes are TRBV11-2 and TRBJ2-5; D not resolved. Gene TRBJ2-7 matches the end of the DNA better, so the J call may be wrong. Per the germline V gene, CDR1 is SGHAT and CDR2 is FQNNGV. The length of the CDR3 is 13 residues. The CDR3 region is CASSLIGSYEQYF. The CDR3 DNA is TGTGCCAGCAGCTTAATCGGCTCCTACGAGCAGTACTTC.

The chain employs TRBV29-1 and TRBJ2-3; 8 bases fit TRBD2. There are 14 residues in the CDR3. Germline CDR1 is SQVTM and CDR2 is ANQGSEA. V was pared by 2 bases and J by 4 bases, with 5 bases of the junction left unmatched. CDR3 in amino acids: CSVERREVADTQYF. The CDR3 bases are TGCAGCGTTGAACGGCGGGAGGTGGCAGATACGCAGTATTTT.

The rearrangement uses TRBV6-5 and TRBJ2-7, with no clear D. V lost 2 bases and J 1 base, leaving 9 bases between the germline ends. CDR3 size: 14 residues. CDR1 and CDR2 (germline): MNHEY, SVGAGI. This chain's CDR3 is CASSYLFGSYEQYF. The DNA for the CDR3 is TGTGCCAGCAGTTACCTTTTCGGGTCCTACGAGCAGTACTTC.

Here the CDR3 reads CASNTGDTQYF. DNA of the CDR3: TGTGCCAGCAATACGGGAGATACGCAGTATTTT. V and J are TRBV27 and TRBJ2-3; D is undetermined. Germline CDR1 MNHEY, CDR2 SMNVEV (reference sequence). The V end lost 7 bases, the J end lost 5 bases, and 7 bases lay between the germline ends. The CDR3 runs to 11 residues.

This chain joins TRBV9 and TRBJ2-1; TRBD2 agrees at 10 bases. Germline CDR1 SGDLS, CDR2 YYNGEE. This CDR3 is 14 amino acids long. Trimming took 6 bases from V and 6 from J; bases not matched to a gene: 6. For the CDR3, the DNA is TGTGCCAGCACTACGGGACTAGCGTTCAATGAGCAGTTCTTC. Its protein is CASTTGLAFNEQFF. Combining the CDR3 with reference TRBV9 and TRBJ2-1 gives the whole variable domain DSGVTQTPKHLITATGQRVTLRCSPRSGDLSVYWYQQSLDQGLQFLIQYYNGEERAKGNILERFSAQQFPDLHSELNLSSLELGDSALYFCASTTGLAFNEQFFGPGTRLTVL.

The sample holds many counts of this clone. V is TRBV5-1 and J is TRBJ2-2; tentatively, D is TRBD1 (6 bases). Trimming removed 2 bases at V and 0 bases at J, with 11 bases between. CDR3 length equals 16 residues. The germline V gene encodes CDR1 SGHRS and CDR2 YFSETQ. CDR3 sequence (DNA): TGCGCCAGCAGCTTATCGGGACACGCGAACACCGGGGAGCTGTTTTTT. Its translation is CASSLSGHANTGELFF.